Presented here are 30 T cell receptor beta chains from one specimen sequenced in a study of T cell clonality in common variable immunodeficiency. Clones were read by immunoSEQ multiplex PCR, and TCRdb kept only the in-frame ones, dropping some. The data list more than 30,000 clones, none observed once; approximately 1% falls to the top ten. Sequenced: peripheral blood mononuclear cells. Receptors were obtained from a person between 18 and 75 years old in good health.

This clone was observed at least ten times. The read stops 3 residues short of the end of the CDR3; the missing end is completed from the germline J gene. The rearrangement joins TRBV7-6 to TRBJ2-7; 9 nucleotides align to TRBD1. The V segment lost 5 bases and the J segment 3 bases; nucleotides outside the gene matches: 5. CDR3 length equals 14 residues. Germline CDR1 and CDR2: SGHVS and FNYEAQ. CDR3 in amino acids: CASSPGTGNYEQYF. Partial CDR3 DNA: TGTGCCAGCAGCCCGGGGACAGGGAACTACGAG.

In this sample, this clone turned up many times. The read falls 3 residues short of the CDR3 end, and the missing part is taken from the germline J gene. This chain uses TRBV4-1 with TRBJ2-4; D might be TRBD2 (7 bases). Germline V lookup: CDR1 MGHRA, CDR2 YSYEKL. The CDR3 covers 18 residues. V lost 4 bases to trimming and J lost 1 base, with 20 bases between them. CDR3 loop: CASSLTRGGPLAKNIQYF. The CDR3 bases that were read are TGCGCCAGCAGCCTAACGAGGGGGGGGCCTCTGGCCAAAAACATT.

This clone was counted many times. The CDR3 is cut off 3 residues early in the read; its end comes from the germline J gene. The rearrangement joins TRBV19 to TRBJ2-7, with TRBD1 as a possible D gene (5 bases). The germline V gene has CDR1 LNHDA and CDR2 SQIVND (reference sequence). V lost 3 bases, J lost 1 base, and 7 bases lay in between. CDR3 length equals 13 residues. Partial CDR3 DNA: TGTGCCAGTAGTATTGACAGTTCCTACGAG. Its translation is CASSIDSSYE. From start to end, the CDR3 is CASSIDSSYEQYF.

This clone was seen many times. The CDR3 is cut off 3 residues early in the read; its end comes from the germline J gene. This chain links TRBV7-2 with TRBJ2-5; D perhaps matches TRBD1 (7 bases). The CDR3 runs to 14 residues. Germline V gene lookup returns CDR1 SGHTA and CDR2 FQGNSA. The V end was cut by 3 bases, the J end by 4 bases, with 12 bases between. The CDR3 region is CASSFQGGGETQYF. CDR3 DNA, as far as it was read: TGTGCCAGCAGCTTCCAGGGGGGTGGAGAGACC.

This clone was recorded many times. Coverage ceases 3 residues before the CDR3 finishes, and the germline J gene fills in the end. The chain recombines TRBV12-3 or TRBV12-4 with TRBJ2-7; D ambiguous. Deletions cut 3 bases from V and 0 bases from J, with 9 bases between. CDR3 size: 14 residues. CDR3 DNA (partial): TGTGCCAGCAGTTTTGGGCTGGGCTCCTACGAG. It is translated as CASSFGLGSYE. The entire CDR3 protein is CASSFGLGSYEQYF.

At least ten counts were recorded for this clone. The CDR3 spells CSAHLRTSSGIETQYF. The sequenced CDR3 bases are TGCAGTGCTCATCTGAGGACTAGCTCCGGGATAGAGACC. The chain links TRBV20-1 to TRBJ2-5; TRBD2 aligns across 8 bases. The read comes to an end 3 residues before the CDR3 does, leaving the germline J gene to fill in the end. The CDR3 spans 16 residues. V gave up 5 bases and J gave up 4 bases; unmatched junction bases: 15. Looked up from germline, CDR1 is DFQATT and CDR2 is SNEGSKA (reference sequence).

This clone was seen repeatedly, ten times or more. The missing CDR3 end, 3 residues past where the read stops, is filled in from the germline J gene. The gene calls are TRBV24-1 and TRBJ2-3, with D possibly matching TRBD2 (5 bases). Trimming took off 4 bases at V and 6 bases at J, with 19 bases between the two ends. CDR1 and CDR2 from the germline V gene are KGHDR and SFDVKD. The CDR3 is 16 residues long. The CDR3 here is CATSDRGLGDGDTQYF. CDR3 DNA, as far as it was read: TGTGCCACCAGTGACCGCGGGCTGGGAGATGGGGATACG.

This clone was counted at least ten times. The read terminates 3 residues ahead of where the CDR3 ends, so the germline J gene completes it. The chain carries TRBV5-1 and TRBJ1-4, with D hard to call. CDR3 length equals 14 residues. Germline V CDR1 and CDR2: SGHRS, YFSETQ. Trimming stripped 1 base from V and 2 bases from J, with 6 bases between. The sequenced CDR3 bases are TGCGCCAGCAGCTTGACGGGGACTAATGAAAAA. Amino acids: CASSLTGTNEK. The entire CDR3 sequence reads CASSLTGTNEKLFF. The complete variable domain, with remaining parts taken from reference TRBV5-1 and TRBJ1-4, reads KAGVTQTPRYLIKTRGQQVTLSCSPISGHRSVSWYQQTPGQGLQFLFEYFSETQRNKGNFPGRFSGRQFSNSRSEMNVSTLELGDSALYLCASSLTGTNEKLFFGSGTQLSVL.

This clone was seen at least ten times. The CDR3 is cut off 3 residues early in the read; its end comes from the germline J gene. The chain joins TRBV4-2 to TRBJ2-1, with D perhaps matching TRBD2 (8 bases). The CDR3 totals 16 residues. Trimming removed 3 bases from V and 7 bases from J, with 19 bases in between. The germline V gene encodes CDR1 LGHNA and CDR2 YNFKEQ. CDR3 residues: CASSQGGRKGANEQFF. CDR3 bases read: TGTGCCAGCAGCCAGGGCGGGAGGAAGGGGGCAAATGAG.

This clone was picked up many times. The sequenced fragment ends 3 residues before the CDR3 boundary, so the rest is inferred from the germline J gene. This rearrangement joins TRBV20-1 to TRBJ1-4, with D hard to call. V lost 7 bases, J lost 7 bases, and 16 bases lay in between. The CDR3 spans 13 residues. Germline V lookup: CDR1 DFQATT, CDR2 SNEGSKA (reference sequence). Incomplete CDR3 DNA: TGCAGTGGAGGACTTCTAGGGTGTGAAAAA. Protein product: CSGGLLGCEK. The whole CDR3 sequence reads CSGGLLGCEKLFF.

As for this clone: The CDR3 end lies 3 residues beyond the end of the read and is filled in from the germline J gene. This chain uses TRBV18 with TRBJ2-3; the D gene is possibly TRBD1 (5 bases). V was cut by 2 bases and J by 2 bases, with 8 bases left in between. The CDR3 totals 14 residues. Germline V CDR1 and CDR2: KGHSH, LQKENI. The sequenced CDR3 bases are TGTGCCAGCTCACCAGGGGCCACCACAGATACG. Its translation: CASSPGATTDT. In full, the CDR3 is CASSPGATTDTQYF.

By sample fraction, this clone is medium-sized. One end of the junction fails to match germline, which may point to a read error. The read halts 3 residues ahead of the CDR3 end, with the missing end drawn from the germline J gene. This chain connects TRBV4-2 to TRBJ1-2, with D possibly being TRBD1 (6 bases). There are 13 residues in the CDR3. Germline loops: CDR1 LGHNA, CDR2 YNFKEQ. The DNA read from the CDR3 is TGCGCCAGCAGCTACAGGGCTCGTGAGGGC. Protein product: CASSYRAREG. The entire CDR3 is CASSYRAREGYTF.

This clone has ten or more counts. This CDR3 reads CASSLGRQGARGGAFF. CDR3 bases read: TGCGCCAGCAGCTTGGGACGGCAGGGGGCGCGGGGAGGA. V gene TRBV5-1 combines with J gene TRBJ1-1; 8 nucleotides agree with TRBD1. Read coverage stops 3 residues before the CDR3 terminus; the germline J gene supplies the remainder. CDR1 and CDR2 from the germline V gene are SGHRS and YFSETQ. The CDR3 runs to 16 residues.

This clone was seen at least ten times. The sequenced fragment ends 3 residues before the CDR3 boundary, so the rest is inferred from the germline J gene. This chain connects TRBV6-2 or TRBV6-3 to TRBJ2-2; D is perhaps TRBD1 (5 bases). V was cut by 6 bases and J by 4 bases, with 15 bases left in between. The CDR3 loop spans 15 amino acids. CDR1 MNHEY and CDR2 SVGEGT come from the germline V gene. CDR3 loop: CASRPLQGTTGELFF. The CDR3 DNA, read in part, is TGTGCCAGCAGGCCCCTCCAGGGAACCACCGGGGAG.

Notes on this clone: The CDR3 end is not reached by the read, which stops 3 residues before it; the germline J gene fills it in. The V call is TRBV2, the J call TRBJ2-5; 7 positions match TRBD2. V shed 7 bases and J 4 bases; nucleotides not matched to a gene: 12. Germline values: CDR1 SNHLY, CDR2 FYNNEI. CDR3 length: 15 amino acids. The sequenced part of the CDR3 DNA is TGTGCCAGCACATACGGAACGGGGGGTGGAGAGACC. It is translated as CASTYGTGGGET. The full CDR3 is CASTYGTGGGETQYF.

This clone was seen many times. From the germline J gene comes the end of the CDR3, since the read stops 3 residues before it. The chain joins TRBV30 to TRBJ1-1; no clear D. In germline, CDR1 is GTSNPN, CDR2 SVGIG (reference sequence). This CDR3 region has 13 residues. V lost 4 bases and J lost 5, with 14 bases in between. CDR3 in amino acids: CAWISRRGTEAFF. The sequenced CDR3 bases are TGTGCCTGGATATCCCGGCGAGGGACTGAA. Filled out from reference TRBV30 and TRBJ1-1, the complete variable domain reads SQTIHQWPATLVQPVGSPLSLECTVEGTSNPNLYWYRQAAGRGLQLLFYSVGIGQISSEVPQNLSASRPQDRQFILSSKKLLLSDSGFYLCAWISRRGTEAFFGQGTRLTVV.

This clone has ten or more counts. The CDR3 loop is CASSLEGFGYTF. CDR3 bases read: TGTGCCAGCAGCTTAGAGGGGTTTGGC. This rearrangement joins TRBV7-9 to TRBJ1-2, with a tentative D call TRBD1 (5 bases). The CDR3 end is not reached by the read, which stops 3 residues before it; the germline J gene fills it in. Trimming left V 1 base short and J 7 bases short, with 7 bases between. Germline-derived CDR1 and CDR2 are SEHNR and FQNEAQ (reference sequence). The CDR3 loop spans 12 amino acids.

This clone was picked up a small number of times. Read sequence stops 3 residues before the CDR3 end, and the germline J gene provides the missing end. V is TRBV19 and J is TRBJ2-4; a possible D gene is TRBD1 (6 bases). Germline V lookup: CDR1 LNHDA, CDR2 SQIVND (reference sequence). This CDR3 comprises 13 residues. The CDR3 sequence is CASSGTLVYGQYF. The sequenced CDR3 bases are TGTGCCAGTAGTGGGACACTGGTTTATGGT.

This clone was seen many times. The observed sequence ends 3 residues before the CDR3 terminus, with the missing tail filled in from the germline J gene. The V call is TRBV3-1 (or the pseudogene TRBV3-2), the J call TRBJ2-2; the D gene is possibly TRBD2 (5 bases). The CDR3 runs to 17 residues. Germline V gene lookup returns CDR1 LGHDT and CDR2 YNNKEL (reference sequence). V was trimmed by 4 bases and J by 6 bases, leaving 21 bases between them. The part of the CDR3 DNA that was read is TGTGCCAGCAGCCGACCGACGGGGAGTTTTTATCCCGGGGAG. This sequence encodes CASSRPTGSFYPGE. The complete CDR3 sequence is CASSRPTGSFYPGELFF.

The sample holds many counts of this clone. Incomplete CDR3 DNA: TGTGCCAGCAGTGACTACCCGCCCAATGAG. It is translated as CASSDYPPNE. The entire CDR3 protein is CASSDYPPNEQFF. The chain is built from TRBV2 and TRBJ2-1; D uncertain. The CDR3 extends 3 residues past the end of the read, so its final part is completed from the germline J gene. Per the germline V gene, CDR1 is SNHLY and CDR2 is FYNNEI. V dropped 3 bases and J dropped 6 bases, with 9 bases sitting between them. There are 13 residues in the CDR3.

This clone was counted ten times or more. The CDR3 end falls 3 residues outside the read, so it is completed with the germline J gene. The chain combines TRBV7-8 with TRBJ2-4, with a tentative D call TRBD2 (5 bases). The CDR3 extends over 16 amino acids. V lost 1 base and J lost 0, with 10 bases in between. Germline CDR1 and CDR2: SGHVS and FQNEAQ. CDR3 protein: CASSLERSLAKNIQYF. The CDR3 bases that were read are TGTGCCAGCAGCTTAGAGCGGTCACTAGCCAAAAACATT.

In its sample, this clone was seen many times. The CDR3 end lies 3 residues beyond the end of the read and is filled in from the germline J gene. The genes are TRBV5-1 and TRBJ2-3; TRBD2 aligns across 11 bases. CDR1 SGHRS and CDR2 YFSETQ come from the germline V gene. The CDR3 totals 15 residues. V was pared by 4 bases and J by 8 bases, with 9 bases of the junction left unmatched. CDR3 DNA (partial): TGCGCCAGCAGCCCGGGACTAGCGGAACTCTCTACG. Residues: CASSPGLAELST. The entire CDR3 protein reads CASSPGLAELSTQYF.

In this sample, this clone turned up many times. The sequenced fragment ends 3 residues before the CDR3 boundary, so the rest is inferred from the germline J gene. V gene TRBV29-1 combines with J gene TRBJ2-7; 8 positions agree with TRBD1. Germline CDR1 is SQVTM and CDR2 is ANQGSEA. The CDR3 is 15 residues long. J lost 3 bases, V lost 0 bases, and 7 bases had no gene match. The CDR3 is CSVEDRQGAHYEQYF. Partial CDR3 DNA: TGCAGCGTTGAAGATCGGCAGGGGGCACACTACGAG.

This clone was counted many times. The sequence runs out 3 residues before the end of the CDR3; the remainder is reconstructed from the germline J gene. The gene calls are TRBV7-2 and TRBJ2-1; no clear D. V lost 1 base and J 1 base, leaving 8 bases between the germline ends. Germline V gene data show CDR1 as SGHTA and CDR2 as FQGNSA. The CDR3 is 15 residues long. The CDR3 loop is CASSLVTFSYNEQFF. CDR3 DNA, as far as it was read: TGTGCCAGCAGCTTAGTGACTTTTTCCTACAATGAG. Using reference TRBV7-2 and TRBJ2-1 for the parts outside the CDR3, the full variable domain is GAGVSQSPSNKVTEKGKDVELRCDPISGHTALYWYRQSLGQGLEFLIYFQGNSAPDKSGLPSDRFSAERTGGSVSTLTIQRTQQEDSAVYLCASSLVTFSYNEQFFGPGTRLTVL.

This clone was recorded at least ten times. The sequence runs out 3 residues before the end of the CDR3; the remainder is reconstructed from the germline J gene. The rearrangement joins TRBV20-1 to TRBJ2-7, with TRBD1 matching 10 bases. J lost 3 bases, V lost 5 bases, and 4 bases had no gene match. The CDR3 spans 13 residues. Per germline, CDR1 DFQATT and CDR2 SNEGSKA (reference sequence). This chain's CDR3 is CSAGDRGGYEQYF. Partial CDR3 DNA: TGCAGTGCTGGGGACAGGGGAGGCTACGAG.

This clone was counted ten times or more. The observed sequence ends 3 residues before the CDR3 terminus, with the missing tail filled in from the germline J gene. The chain joins TRBV20-1 to TRBJ2-5; TRBD2 agrees at 9 bases. This CDR3 contains 15 residues. The V gene's germline CDR1 is DFQATT and CDR2 SNEGSKA (reference sequence). J was trimmed by 4 bases and V by 3 bases; bases with no gene match: 9. The CDR3 loop reads CSARGASGDSETQYF. Incomplete CDR3 DNA: TGCAGTGCTAGGGGGGCTAGCGGGGACTCAGAGACC.

This clone was counted ten times or more. This CDR3 reads CSAIYRPGQGYQPQHF. The CDR3 DNA, read in part, is TGCAGTGCTATCTACCGGCCGGGACAGGGTTATCAGCCC. The chain joins TRBV20-1 to TRBJ1-5; the match to TRBD1 covers 9 bases. The CDR3 goes on 3 residues after the read ends, and that part is filled in from the germline J gene. This CDR3 is built from 16 residues. Per germline, CDR1 DFQATT and CDR2 SNEGSKA (reference sequence). V gave up 4 bases and J gave up 5 bases; unmatched junction bases: 12.

This clone came up many times. The read falls 3 residues short of the CDR3 end, and the missing part is taken from the germline J gene. V is TRBV20-1 and J is TRBJ2-1, with 8 nucleotides matching TRBD2. V lost 2 bases, J lost 5 bases, and 14 bases stayed unmatched. This CDR3 is 17 amino acids long. Germline V gene lookup returns CDR1 DFQATT and CDR2 SNEGSKA (reference sequence). This CDR3 reads CSARTIAGKSINNEQFF. CDR3 bases read: TGCAGTGCTAGAACTATAGCGGGAAAGAGCATCAACAATGAG.

This clone was observed many times. The read ends 3 residues before the CDR3 terminus; that terminus is restored from the germline J gene. This chain links TRBV9 with TRBJ2-1, with 12 nucleotides matching TRBD2. CDR3 length: 15 residues. CDR1 and CDR2 from the germline V gene are SGDLS and YYNGEE. Unmatched junction bases numbered 6, after V lost 4 bases and J lost 7 bases. This CDR3 reads CASSLRTSGENEQFF. The covered CDR3 bases are TGTGCCAGCAGCCTCCGGACTAGCGGGGAGAATGAG. The whole variable domain, filled in from reference TRBV9 and TRBJ2-1, reads DSGVTQTPKHLITATGQRVTLRCSPRSGDLSVYWYQQSLDQGLQFLIQYYNGEERAKGNILERFSAQQFPDLHSELNLSSLELGDSALYFCASSLRTSGENEQFFGPGTRLTVL.

This clone was observed many times. This may stem from a read error, because a much larger clone lies one nucleotide away. The read is 3 residues too short to cover the CDR3 end, so that end is filled in from the germline J gene. Within the sample, other DNA sequences also encode this same CDR3. J is TRBJ1-3 and V is TRBV12-3 or TRBV12-4, with TRBD1 matching over 7 bases. Trimming cost V 9 bases and J 4 bases; bases outside gene matches: 9. The CDR3 length is 14 residues. CDR3: CASSDRVRGNTIYF. The CDR3 bases that were read are TGTGCCAGTAGCGACAGGGTCCGAGGAAACACC.